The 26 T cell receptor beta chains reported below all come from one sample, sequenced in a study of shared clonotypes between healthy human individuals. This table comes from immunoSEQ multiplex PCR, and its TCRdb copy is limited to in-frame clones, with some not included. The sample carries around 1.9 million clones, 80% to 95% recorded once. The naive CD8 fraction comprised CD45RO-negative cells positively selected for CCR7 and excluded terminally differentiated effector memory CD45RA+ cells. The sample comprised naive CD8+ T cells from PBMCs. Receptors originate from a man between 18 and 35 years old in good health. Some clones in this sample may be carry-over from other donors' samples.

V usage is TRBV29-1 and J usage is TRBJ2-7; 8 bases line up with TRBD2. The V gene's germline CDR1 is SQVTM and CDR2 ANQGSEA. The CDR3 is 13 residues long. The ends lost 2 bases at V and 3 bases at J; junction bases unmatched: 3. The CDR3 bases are TGCAGCGTTGAAAGACTAGCGCGCTACGAGCAGTACTTC. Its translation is CSVERLARYEQYF.

This CDR3 is CASKQGSYEQYF. The CDR3 coding sequence is TGTGCCAGCAAGCAGGGCTCCTACGAGCAGTACTTC. The rearrangement links TRBV6-1 to TRBJ2-7, with D possibly matching TRBD1 (5 bases). V lost 7 bases, J lost 0 bases, and 7 bases lay in between. There are 12 residues in the CDR3. The germline CDR1 and CDR2 sequences are MNHNS and SASEGT.

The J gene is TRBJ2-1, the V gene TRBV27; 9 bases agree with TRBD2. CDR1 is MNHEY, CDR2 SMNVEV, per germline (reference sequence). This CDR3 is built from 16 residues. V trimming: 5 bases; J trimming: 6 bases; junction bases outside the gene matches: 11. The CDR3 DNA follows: TGTGCCAGCAGTGAGGTAGCGGGAGTTCCGGGCAATGAGCAGTTCTTC. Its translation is CASSEVAGVPGNEQFF.

The DNA of the CDR3 is TGTGCCAGCAGACGAAACGGGGGATACACAGATACGCAGTATTTT. Residues: CASRRNGGYTDTQYF. The chain has TRBV6-5 and TRBJ2-3; D might be TRBD2 (6 bases). Germline CDR1 is MNHEY and CDR2 is SVGAGI. The length of the CDR3 is 15 residues. V was cut by 6 bases and J by 2 bases, with 15 bases left in between.

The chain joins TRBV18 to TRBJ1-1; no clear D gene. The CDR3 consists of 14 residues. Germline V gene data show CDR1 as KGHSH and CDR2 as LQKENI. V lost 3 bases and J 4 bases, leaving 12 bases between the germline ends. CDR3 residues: CASSPGEMGTEAFF. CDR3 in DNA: TGTGCCAGCTCACCTGGGGAAATGGGCACTGAAGCTTTCTTT.

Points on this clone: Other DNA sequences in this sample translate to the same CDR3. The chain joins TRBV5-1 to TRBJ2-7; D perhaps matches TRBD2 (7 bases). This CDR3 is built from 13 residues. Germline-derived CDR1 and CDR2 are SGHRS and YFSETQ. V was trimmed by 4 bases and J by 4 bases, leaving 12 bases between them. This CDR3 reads CASSLGGGYEQYF. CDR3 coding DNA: TGCGCCAGCAGCCTGGGAGGGGGTTACGAGCAGTACTTC.

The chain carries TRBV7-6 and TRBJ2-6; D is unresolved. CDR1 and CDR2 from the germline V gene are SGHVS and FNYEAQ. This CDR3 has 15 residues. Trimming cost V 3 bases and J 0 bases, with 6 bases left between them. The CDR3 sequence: CASSFPFSGANVLTF. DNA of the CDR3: TGTGCCAGCAGCTTCCCATTCTCTGGGGCCAACGTCCTGACTTTC.

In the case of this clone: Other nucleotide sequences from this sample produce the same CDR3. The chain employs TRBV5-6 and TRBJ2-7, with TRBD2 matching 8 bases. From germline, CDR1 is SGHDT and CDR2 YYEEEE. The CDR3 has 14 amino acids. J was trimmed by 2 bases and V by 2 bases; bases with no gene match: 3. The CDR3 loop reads CASSLAGAAYEQYF. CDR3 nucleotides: TGTGCCAGCAGCTTAGCGGGAGCCGCCTACGAGCAGTACTTC.

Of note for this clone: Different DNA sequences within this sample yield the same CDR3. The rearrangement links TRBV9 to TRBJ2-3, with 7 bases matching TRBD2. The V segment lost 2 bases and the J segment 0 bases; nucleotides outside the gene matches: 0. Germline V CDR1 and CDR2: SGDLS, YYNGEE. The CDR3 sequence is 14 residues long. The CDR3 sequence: CASSVGGSTDTQYF. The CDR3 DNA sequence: TGTGCCAGCAGCGTGGGAGGGAGCACAGATACGCAGTATTTT.

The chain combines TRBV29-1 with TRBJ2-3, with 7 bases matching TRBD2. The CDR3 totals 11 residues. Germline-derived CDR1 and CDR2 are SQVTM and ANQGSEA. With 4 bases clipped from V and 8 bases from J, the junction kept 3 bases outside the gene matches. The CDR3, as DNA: TGCAGCGTTGCTTCGGGAGGTACGCAGTATTTT. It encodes CSVASGGTQYF.

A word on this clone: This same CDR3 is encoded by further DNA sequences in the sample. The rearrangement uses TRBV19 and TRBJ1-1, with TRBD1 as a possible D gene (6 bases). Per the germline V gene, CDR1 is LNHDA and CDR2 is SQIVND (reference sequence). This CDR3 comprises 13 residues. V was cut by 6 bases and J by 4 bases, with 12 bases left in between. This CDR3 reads CASSPGGGTEAFF. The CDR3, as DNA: TGTGCCAGTAGCCCGGGAGGGGGCACTGAAGCTTTCTTT.

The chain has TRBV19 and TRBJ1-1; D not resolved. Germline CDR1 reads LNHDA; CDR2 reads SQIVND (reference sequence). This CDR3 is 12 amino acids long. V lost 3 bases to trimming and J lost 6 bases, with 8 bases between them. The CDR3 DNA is TGTGCCAGTAGTATCTCAGGCTCTGAAGCTTTCTTT. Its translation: CASSISGSEAFF.

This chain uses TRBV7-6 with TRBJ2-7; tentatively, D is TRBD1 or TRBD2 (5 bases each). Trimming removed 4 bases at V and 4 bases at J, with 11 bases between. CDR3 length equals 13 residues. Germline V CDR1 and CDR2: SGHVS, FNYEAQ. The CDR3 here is CASSSYEGYEQYF. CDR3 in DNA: TGTGCCAGCAGCTCCTACGAGGGGTACGAGCAGTACTTC.

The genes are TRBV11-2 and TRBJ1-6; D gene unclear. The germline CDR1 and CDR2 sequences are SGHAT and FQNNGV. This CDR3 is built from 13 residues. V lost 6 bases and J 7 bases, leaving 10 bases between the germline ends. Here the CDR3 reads CASSDAANSPLHF. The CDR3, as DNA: TGTGCCAGCAGTGACGCAGCCAATTCACCCCTCCACTTT.

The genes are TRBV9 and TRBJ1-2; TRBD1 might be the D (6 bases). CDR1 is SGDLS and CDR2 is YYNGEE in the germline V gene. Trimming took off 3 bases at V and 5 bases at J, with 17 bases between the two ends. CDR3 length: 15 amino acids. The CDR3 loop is CASSGLTGSSYGYTF. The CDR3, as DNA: TGTGCCAGCAGCGGCCTAACAGGGAGTTCTTATGGCTACACCTTC. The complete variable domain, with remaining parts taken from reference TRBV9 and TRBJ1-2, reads DSGVTQTPKHLITATGQRVTLRCSPRSGDLSVYWYQQSLDQGLQFLIQYYNGEERAKGNILERFSAQQFPDLHSELNLSSLELGDSALYFCASSGLTGSSYGYTFGSGTRLTVV.

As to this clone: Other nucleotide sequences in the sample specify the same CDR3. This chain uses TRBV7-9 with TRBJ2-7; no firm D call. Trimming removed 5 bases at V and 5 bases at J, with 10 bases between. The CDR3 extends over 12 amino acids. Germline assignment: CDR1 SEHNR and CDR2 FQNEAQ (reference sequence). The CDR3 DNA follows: TGTGCCAGCAGCCCCGGATCTAACGAGCAGTACTTC. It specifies CASSPGSNEQYF.

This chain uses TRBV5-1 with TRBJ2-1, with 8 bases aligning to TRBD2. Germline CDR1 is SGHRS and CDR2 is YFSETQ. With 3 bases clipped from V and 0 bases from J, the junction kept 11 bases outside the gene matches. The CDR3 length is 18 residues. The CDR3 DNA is TGCGCCAGCAGCTCCCCCCGGGAGGGGTTGGGCTCCTACAATGAGCAGTTCTTC. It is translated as CASSSPREGLGSYNEQFF.

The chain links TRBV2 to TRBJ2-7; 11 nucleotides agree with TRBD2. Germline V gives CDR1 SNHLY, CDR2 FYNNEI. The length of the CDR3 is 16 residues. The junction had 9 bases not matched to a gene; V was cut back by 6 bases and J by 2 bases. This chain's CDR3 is CASRADLAGGTYEQYF. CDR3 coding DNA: TGTGCCAGCAGGGCGGACTTAGCGGGAGGGACCTACGAGCAGTACTTC.

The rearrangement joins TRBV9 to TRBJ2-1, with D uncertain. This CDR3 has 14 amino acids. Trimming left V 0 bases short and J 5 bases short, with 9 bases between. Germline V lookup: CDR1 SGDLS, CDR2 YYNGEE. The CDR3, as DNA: TGTGCCAGCAGCGTAGCTGGGGAAAACAATGAGCAGTTCTTC. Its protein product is CASSVAGENNEQFF.

The CDR3 loop reads CARTDPKLMNTEAFF. In DNA form, the CDR3 reads TGTGCCCGAACGGACCCTAAACTTATGAACACTGAAGCTTTCTTT. The rearrangement links TRBV2 to TRBJ1-1; no firm D call. V lost 11 bases and J 0 bases, leaving 19 bases between the germline ends. The germline V gene has CDR1 SNHLY and CDR2 FYNNEI. The CDR3 extends over 15 amino acids.

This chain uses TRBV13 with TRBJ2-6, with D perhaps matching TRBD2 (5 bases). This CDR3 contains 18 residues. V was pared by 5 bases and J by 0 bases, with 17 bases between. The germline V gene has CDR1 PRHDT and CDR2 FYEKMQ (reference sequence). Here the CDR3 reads CASSERVSHFSGANVLTF. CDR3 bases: TGTGCCAGCAGCGAGAGGGTTTCCCACTTCTCTGGGGCCAACGTCCTGACTTTC.

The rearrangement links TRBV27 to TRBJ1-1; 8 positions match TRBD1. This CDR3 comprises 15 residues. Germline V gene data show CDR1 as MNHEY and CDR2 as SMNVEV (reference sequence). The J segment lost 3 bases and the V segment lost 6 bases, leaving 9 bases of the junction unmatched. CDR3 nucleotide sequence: TGTGCCAGCAGCCCGGACAGGGCACCGCACACTGAAGCTTTCTTT. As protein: CASSPDRAPHTEAFF.

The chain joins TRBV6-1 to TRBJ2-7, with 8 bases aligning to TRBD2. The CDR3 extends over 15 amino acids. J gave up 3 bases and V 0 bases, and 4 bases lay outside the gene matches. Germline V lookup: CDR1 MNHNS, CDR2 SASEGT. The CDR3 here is CASSEALTSDYEQYF. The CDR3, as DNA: TGTGCCAGCAGTGAAGCACTGACTAGCGACTACGAGCAGTACTTC.

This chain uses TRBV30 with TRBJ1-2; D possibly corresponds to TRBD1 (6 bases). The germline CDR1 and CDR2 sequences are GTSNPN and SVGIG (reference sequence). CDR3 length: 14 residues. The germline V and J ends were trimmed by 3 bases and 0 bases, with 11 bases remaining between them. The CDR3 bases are TGTGCCTGGAGGGGGACAACCGCTAACTATGGCTACACCTTC. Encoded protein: CAWRGTTANYGYTF.

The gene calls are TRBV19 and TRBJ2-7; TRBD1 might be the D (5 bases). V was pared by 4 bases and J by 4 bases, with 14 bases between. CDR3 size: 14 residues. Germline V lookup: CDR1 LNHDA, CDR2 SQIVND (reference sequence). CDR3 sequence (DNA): TGTGCCAGTAGTACAGCAGGGCCCGCGTACGAGCAGTACTTC. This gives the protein CASSTAGPAYEQYF. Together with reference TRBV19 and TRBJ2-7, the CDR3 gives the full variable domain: DGGITQSPKYLFRKEGQNVTLSCEQNLNHDAMYWYRQDPGQGLRLIYYSQIVNDFQKGDIAEGYSVSREKKESFPLTVTSAQKNPTAFYLCASSTAGPAYEQYFGPGTRLTVT.

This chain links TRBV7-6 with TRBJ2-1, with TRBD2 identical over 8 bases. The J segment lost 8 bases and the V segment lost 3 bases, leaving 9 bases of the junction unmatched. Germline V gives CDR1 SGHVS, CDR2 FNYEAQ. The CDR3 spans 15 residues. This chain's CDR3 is CASSLGTGGPHEQFF. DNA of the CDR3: TGTGCCAGCAGCTTGGGGACGGGAGGGCCACATGAGCAGTTCTTC.